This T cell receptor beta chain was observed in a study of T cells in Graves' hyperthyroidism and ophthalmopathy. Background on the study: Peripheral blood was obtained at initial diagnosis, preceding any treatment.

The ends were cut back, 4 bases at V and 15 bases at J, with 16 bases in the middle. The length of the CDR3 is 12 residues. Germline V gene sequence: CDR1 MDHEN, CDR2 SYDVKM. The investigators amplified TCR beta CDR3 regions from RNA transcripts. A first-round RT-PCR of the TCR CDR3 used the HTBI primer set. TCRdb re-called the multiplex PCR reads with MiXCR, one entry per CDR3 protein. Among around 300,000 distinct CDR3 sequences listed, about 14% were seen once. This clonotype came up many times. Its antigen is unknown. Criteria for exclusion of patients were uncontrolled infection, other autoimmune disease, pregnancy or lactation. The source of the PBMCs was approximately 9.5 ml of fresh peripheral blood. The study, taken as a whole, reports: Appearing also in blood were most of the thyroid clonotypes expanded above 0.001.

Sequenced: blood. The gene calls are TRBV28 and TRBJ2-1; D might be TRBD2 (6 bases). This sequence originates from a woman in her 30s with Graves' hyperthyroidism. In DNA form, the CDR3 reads TGTGCCAGCAGTTCCAACCGGTCCGGGGGGTTCTTC. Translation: CASSSNRSGGFF.